These 27 T cell receptor beta chains share one sample of origin, sequenced in a study of T cells in Graves' hyperthyroidism and ophthalmopathy (dated by TCRdb to about 2019). Library preparation used multiplex PCR. For sequencing, an Illumina HiSeq 2000 was employed. The TCR beta CDR3 regions were amplified from the RNA transcripts. For the first round of RT-PCR on the TCR CDR3, the HTBI primer set was used together with the Qiagen OneStep RT-PCR kit. TCRdb itself trimmed the public reads at Q25 with fastp, ran MiXCR and retained productive beta chains. Merged by CDR3 protein, the rows form single entries marked with the most common genes and DNA. This sample gives about 760,000 distinct CDR3 sequences in total; just over 35% of them show up just once. The ten largest clones capture about a third of the sample. Input material: blood. These receptors originate from a woman aged 35 to 49 with Graves' hyperthyroidism.

The rearrangement joins TRBV9 to TRBJ1-1, with 7 bases that match TRBD1. Per germline, CDR1 SGDLS and CDR2 YYNGEE. The CDR3 contains 16 residues. The V segment lost 4 bases and the J segment 1 base; nucleotides outside the gene matches: 10. In DNA form, the CDR3 reads TGTGCCAGCAGCCAAGGGTTGGGACAGAGGAACACTGAAGCTTTCTTT. Protein sequence: CASSQGLGQRNTEAFF.

This clonotype was observed many times. The rearrangement uses TRBV15 and TRBJ1-5; 7 positions agree with TRBD1. The junction had 7 bases not matched to a gene; V was cut back by 3 bases and J by 5 bases. CDR1 is LNHNV, CDR2 YYDKDF, per germline (reference sequence). The CDR3 is made up of 15 amino acids. The CDR3 spells CATSRGQGDYQPQHF. CDR3 nucleotide sequence: TGTGCCACCAGCAGGGGTCAGGGGGACTATCAGCCCCAGCATTTT.

The rearrangement joins TRBV5-4 to TRBJ2-7; 10 bases are a match to TRBD2. CDR1 and CDR2 (germline): SGHNT, YYREEE (reference sequence). This CDR3 contains 14 residues. Trimming at V came to 4 bases and at J to 4 bases, leaving 5 bases not matched to a gene. The CDR3, as DNA: TGTGCCAGCAGCGGACGGACTAGCGGATACGAGCAGTACTTC. Encoded protein: CASSGRTSGYEQYF.

The chain links TRBV4-1 to TRBJ2-7, with D maybe TRBD2 (5 bases). V was pared by 7 bases and J by 2 bases, with 18 bases between. This CDR3 is built from 15 residues. Germline V gene sequence: CDR1 MGHRA, CDR2 YSYEKL. The chain's CDR3 is CASTSYLGSPYEQYF. CDR3 nucleotides: TGCGCCAGCACTTCGTATCTAGGGAGCCCCTACGAGCAGTACTTC.

The rearrangement uses TRBV20-1 and TRBJ1-1; 7 bases fit TRBD1. V dropped 3 bases and J dropped 8; count of bases not matched to a gene: 9. Germline V gene sequence: CDR1 DFQATT, CDR2 SNEGSKA (reference sequence). This CDR3 region has 13 residues. The CDR3 here is CSARKGGQPEAFF. CDR3 bases: TGCAGTGCTAGGAAGGGGGGACAGCCCGAAGCTTTCTTT.

This clonotype has a handful of counts. At one boundary the junction diverges from the germline segment, which might be a read error. The chain carries TRBV11-2 and TRBJ2-7; TRBD2 is a possible D gene (5 bases). This CDR3 contains 13 residues. Germline V gives CDR1 SGHAT, CDR2 FQNNGV. The CDR3 region has the DNA TGTACCAGCAGCTTAGAAGTTCGGGATAACAAGTACTTC. This gives the protein CTSSLEVRDNKYF.

This rearrangement joins TRBV2 to TRBJ2-7, with TRBD1 matching 8 bases. CDR1 is SNHLY and CDR2 is FYNNEI in the germline V gene. This CDR3 region has 18 residues. The V segment lost 6 bases and the J segment 1 base; nucleotides outside the gene matches: 17. DNA for the CDR3: TGTGCCAGCAGACCAGACAGGGGTTCTTCTTCATCGTCCTACGAGCAGTACTTC. Translation gives CASRPDRGSSSSSYEQYF.

This clonotype came up a few times. CDR3 loop: CASSQVNTNYGYTF. CDR3 sequence (DNA): TGCGCCAGCAGCCAAGTGAATACTAACTATGGCTACACCTTC. The chain joins TRBV4-1 to TRBJ1-2; D remains unclear. Germline V gene data show CDR1 as MGHRA and CDR2 as YSYEKL. Trimming took off 1 base at V and 0 bases at J, with 6 bases between the two ends. There are 14 residues in the CDR3.

At least ten counts were recorded for this clonotype. V and J are TRBV15 and TRBJ2-5; tentative D call: TRBD1 (6 bases). V lost 4 bases, J lost 5 bases, and 17 bases lay in between. Per the germline V gene, CDR1 is LNHNV and CDR2 is YYDKDF (reference sequence). This CDR3 contains 15 residues. This chain's CDR3 is CATSTPTGLGETQYF. The CDR3 region has the DNA TGTGCCACCAGCACCCCGACAGGCCTGGGGGAGACCCAGTACTTC.

This chain links TRBV27 with TRBJ2-7, with D perhaps TRBD1 (5 bases). V gave up 4 bases and J gave up 0 bases, with 10 bases separating them. Germline assignment: CDR1 MNHEY and CDR2 SMNVEV (reference sequence). CDR3 length: 14 amino acids. The CDR3 sequence: CASSWGRNSYEQYF. In DNA form, the CDR3 reads TGTGCCAGCAGTTGGGGCAGGAACTCCTACGAGCAGTACTTC.

The chain carries TRBV20-1 and TRBJ2-5; TRBD2 matches 9 bases. Germline CDR1 reads DFQATT; CDR2 reads SNEGSKA (reference sequence). This CDR3 spans 14 amino acids. Losses at the gene ends were 6 bases for V and 3 bases for J; bases not matched to a gene: 8. Here the CDR3 DNA reads TGCAGTGCCGAGAACCTAGCGGGGAAAGAGACCCAGTACTTC. It translates to CSAENLAGKETQYF.

This clonotype occurred many times. This chain connects TRBV29-1 to TRBJ1-1; D is unresolved. There are 10 residues in the CDR3. CDR1 is SQVTM and CDR2 is ANQGSEA in the germline V gene. Trimming stripped 6 bases from V and 6 bases from J, with 8 bases between. CDR3 protein: CSVLAAEAFF. The CDR3, as DNA: TGCAGCGTCCTGGCCGCTGAAGCTTTCTTT. The full variable domain, in which reference TRBV29-1 and TRBJ1-1 provide the parts outside the CDR3, is SAVISQKPSRDICQRGTSLTIQCQVDSQVTMMFWYRQQPGQSLTLIATANQGSEATYESGFVIDKFPISRPNLTFSTLTVSNMSPEDSSIYLCSVLAAEAFFGQGTRLTVV.

The chain has TRBV6-1 and TRBJ1-3; 9 bases are a match to TRBD1. Per the germline V gene, CDR1 is MNHNS and CDR2 is SASEGT. V lost 5 bases to trimming and J lost 2 bases; unmatched junction nucleotides: 10. CDR3 length: 17 amino acids. The CDR3 DNA reads TGTGCCAGCAGTCCGGGACAGGGCGGCACAACTGGAAACACCATATATTTT. Protein: CASSPGQGGTTGNTIYF.

This rearrangement joins TRBV10-1 to TRBJ1-6; no clear D. Trimming removed 0 bases at V and 6 bases at J, with 12 bases between. Germline V gene data show CDR1 as WNHNN and CDR2 as SYGVQD (reference sequence). The length of the CDR3 is 16 residues. The CDR3 protein is CASSESRMTPNSPLHF. Written as DNA, the CDR3 is TGCGCCAGCAGTGAGTCAAGAATGACCCCTAATTCACCCCTCCACTTT.

This clonotype was picked up one time. The chain uses TRBV10-3 and TRBJ2-1; 12 bases map to TRBD2. Losses at the gene ends were 4 bases for V and 4 bases for J; bases not matched to a gene: 2. The germline V gene encodes CDR1 ENHRY and CDR2 SYGVKD. There are 15 residues in the CDR3. The CDR3 bases are TGTGCCATCAGTGGACTAGCGGGAGAGTACAATGAGCAGTTCTTC. Its translation: CAISGLAGEYNEQFF.

This clonotype has a handful of counts. The V call is TRBV6-5, the J call TRBJ2-7, with 9 bases that match TRBD1. CDR3 size: 14 residues. V was clipped by 5 bases and J by 3 bases; unmatched bases: 5. Looked up from germline, CDR1 is MNHEY and CDR2 is SVGAGI. The chain's CDR3 is CASSLKTGGYEQYF. The DNA for the CDR3 is TGTGCCAGCAGTCTTAAGACAGGGGGCTACGAGCAGTACTTC.

V and J are TRBV25-1 and TRBJ1-2, with no clear D. The V end lost 9 bases, the J end lost 10 bases, and 18 bases lay between the germline ends. This CDR3 contains 12 residues. Germline CDR1 MGHDK, CDR2 SYGVNS. The CDR3 nucleotides are TGTGCCAGTAGTATAGATCTCGGTGACTACACCTTC. Its protein is CASSIDLGDYTF.

This clonotype appeared many times. The gene calls are TRBV6-5 and TRBJ1-2; possibly TRBD1 for D (6 bases). There are 15 residues in the CDR3. V lost 2 bases, J lost 4 bases, and 14 bases lay in between. Germline CDR1 reads MNHEY; CDR2 reads SVGAGI. The CDR3 region has the DNA TGTGCCAGCAGTTACCGGGGACATCTTCCCTATGGCTACACCTTC. It is translated as CASSYRGHLPYGYTF.

With regard to this clonotype: One end of the junction varies from germline; a read error may be responsible. J is TRBJ1-2 and V is TRBV4-1, with D perhaps matching TRBD1 (6 bases). This CDR3 region has 15 residues. Germline assignment: CDR1 MGHRA and CDR2 YSYEKL. CDR3 nucleotide sequence: TGCGCCGGCAGCCATGTGTGGACAGCTAACTATGGCTACACCTTC. Translation gives CAGSHVWTANYGYTF.

This clonotype was seen many times. The CDR3 region is CASPQEGRGSPLHF. The CDR3 DNA is TGTGCCAGCCCCCAAGAGGGCAGGGGATCACCCCTCCACTTT. The chain couples TRBV7-2 to TRBJ1-6; tentatively, D is TRBD1 (6 bases). The CDR3 is made up of 14 amino acids. Between the trimmed V and J ends, which lost 8 bases and 10 bases, there was a span of 18 bases. The germline V gene encodes CDR1 SGHTA and CDR2 FQGNSA.

About this clonotype: The CDR3 does not close with the conserved phenylalanine or tryptophan, likely indicating a read error. The V call is TRBV7-2, the J call TRBJ1-5; no clear D gene. V was shortened by 1 base and J by 4 bases, with 5 bases between the two germline ends. Germline CDR1 SGHTA, CDR2 FQGNSA. The CDR3 consists of 13 residues. CDR3 loop: CASSLGRNQPQHS. In DNA, the CDR3 is TGTGCCAGCAGCTTAGGTCGGAATCAGCCCCAGCATTCT.

Comments on this clonotype: The junction and the germline gene differ at one end; a read error may be behind it. This chain links TRBV7-9 with TRBJ2-7, with D tentatively TRBD1 (5 bases). The CDR3 is 13 amino acids. Germline CDR1 SEHNR, CDR2 FQNEAQ (reference sequence). CDR3 coding DNA: TGTGCCAGCAGCTTAGAGGGGCCCTACGGGCAGTACTTC. Translated, it gives CASSLEGPYGQYF.

This clonotype was found a few times. The chain couples TRBV6-2 or TRBV6-3 to TRBJ2-7; the D gene is possibly TRBD2 (5 bases). There are 12 residues in the CDR3. The V end lost 4 bases, the J end lost 7 bases, and 11 bases lay between the germline ends. Germline CDR1 reads MNHEY; CDR2 reads SVGEGT. The DNA for the CDR3 is TGTGCCAGCAGTTGGGCGCCGGGAGAGCAGTACTTC. Translating it yields CASSWAPGEQYF.

There are many counts of this clonotype. The rearrangement uses TRBV19 and TRBJ1-2, with D possibly matching TRBD1 (5 bases). The CDR3 is made up of 12 amino acids. Trimming cost V 3 bases and J 8 bases, with 10 bases left between them. Germline values: CDR1 LNHDA, CDR2 SQIVND (reference sequence). CDR3 DNA sequence: TGTGCCAGTAGTATTGGGGCCGGGGGCTACACCTTC. Its protein is CASSIGAGGYTF. Combining the CDR3 with reference TRBV19 and TRBJ1-2 gives the whole variable domain DGGITQSPKYLFRKEGQNVTLSCEQNLNHDAMYWYRQDPGQGLRLIYYSQIVNDFQKGDIAEGYSVSREKKESFPLTVTSAQKNPTAFYLCASSIGAGGYTFGSGTRLTVV.

The V and J genes are TRBV2 and TRBJ1-5; 7 bases align to TRBD1. The V gene's germline CDR1 is SNHLY and CDR2 FYNNEI. The CDR3 totals 15 residues. V trimming: 7 bases; J trimming: 4 bases; junction bases outside the gene matches: 10. Written as DNA, the CDR3 is TGTGCCAGCATCGAGGGGACAGTTAGAAATCAGCCCCAGCATTTT. The encoded protein is CASIEGTVRNQPQHF.

In this sample, this clonotype turned up a few times. The chain joins TRBV4-1 to TRBJ2-7; maybe TRBD2 (5 bases). Per the germline V gene, CDR1 is MGHRA and CDR2 is YSYEKL. The V gene lost 0 bases and the J gene lost 6 bases, with 12 bases spanning the gap. There are 14 residues in the CDR3. The CDR3 region is CASSQENGSGEQYF. DNA for the CDR3: TGCGCCAGCAGCCAAGAGAATGGGAGTGGCGAGCAGTACTTC.

The table lists this clonotype with many counts. The V call is TRBV5-1, the J call TRBJ2-2, with 9 positions matching TRBD2. Trimming cost V 0 bases and J 6 bases; bases outside gene matches: 6. The CDR3 runs to 16 residues. From germline, CDR1 is SGHRS and CDR2 YFSETQ. In DNA form, the CDR3 reads TGCGCCAGCAGCTTGGGTAGTAGCGGGAGTGCCGGGGAGCTGTTTTTT. Translation gives CASSLGSSGSAGELFF. The full variable domain, with the rest looked up from reference TRBV5-1 and TRBJ2-2, is KAGVTQTPRYLIKTRGQQVTLSCSPISGHRSVSWYQQTPGQGLQFLFEYFSETQRNKGNFPGRFSGRQFSNSRSEMNVSTLELGDSALYLCASSLGSSGSAGELFFGEGSRLTVL.